These 26 T cell receptor beta chains were sequenced from one sample in a study of CD8 T cells in ankylosing spondylitis. TCRdb re-analysed the 5' RACE reads in MiXCR, keeping a single row per CDR3 protein. The table shows about 240,000 distinct CDR3 sequences, with 20% to 30% occurring only once. The specimen sequenced was blood, either unsorted or a sorted T cell fraction (not recorded which). All receptors derive from a male donor with ankylosing spondylitis or in good health (not recorded which).

The DNA for the CDR3 is TGTGCCAGCAGCCGTAGCGGGGGGACCTCCTACAATGAGCAGTACTTC. The encoded protein is CASSRSGGTSYNEQYF. The chain uses TRBV28 and TRBJ2-1; 10 bases match TRBD2. The J call is in doubt because the DNA end fits TRBJ2-7 better. The CDR3 has 16 residues. The germline V gene encodes CDR1 MDHEN and CDR2 SYDVKM.

The table lists this clonotype with many counts. The chain employs TRBV4-2 and TRBJ2-3; tentatively, D is TRBD1 (6 bases). Trimming removed 0 bases at V and 0 bases at J, with 13 bases between. This CDR3 is 17 amino acids long. CDR1 LGHNA and CDR2 YNFKEQ come from the germline V gene. The CDR3 DNA sequence: TGTGCCAGCAGCCAAGATCGAGGGGGTATTAGCACAGATACGCAGTATTTT. This gives the protein CASSQDRGGISTDTQYF.

This clonotype has at least ten counts. The chain joins TRBV20-1 to TRBJ2-1; D gene unclear. Trimming removed 1 base from V and 3 bases from J, with 4 bases in between. The CDR3 is 12 residues long. Germline V lookup: CDR1 DFQATT, CDR2 SNEGSKA (reference sequence). As DNA, the CDR3 is TGCAGTGCTAGAGGGAGCTACAATGAGCAGTTCTTC. Translated, it gives CSARGSYNEQFF.

This chain joins TRBV20-1 and TRBJ2-3; TRBD2 might be the D (6 bases). CDR1 and CDR2 from the germline V gene are DFQATT and SNEGSKA (reference sequence). The CDR3 spans 11 residues. Trimming left V 7 bases short and J 1 base short, with 6 bases between. CDR3: CSGGGTDTQYF. The CDR3 nucleotides read TGCAGTGGCGGGGGCACAGATACGCAGTATTTT.

This clonotype was seen a few times. The chain recombines TRBV12-2 with TRBJ1-5; the table's D call of TRBD1 was not tested on the DNA. TRBV12-2 is classified as a pseudogene. The CDR3 extends over 17 amino acids. The CDR3 coding sequence is TGTGCAAGTCGCTCTCAATTACAGGCAAATAGCAATCAGCCCCAGCATTTT. This encodes CASRSQLQANSNQPQHF.

This clonotype was picked up a small number of times. J is TRBJ2-7 and V is TRBV20-1; D remains ambiguous. CDR3 size: 12 residues. CDR1 DFQATT and CDR2 SNEGSKA come from the germline V gene (reference sequence). Trimming removed 3 bases at V and 0 bases at J, with 6 bases between. CDR3 DNA: TGCAGTGCTAGTCAGGACTCCTACGAGCAGTACTTC. It codes for CSASQDSYEQYF.

The sample holds a few counts of this clonotype. The CDR3 DNA sequence: TGCAGTGCTTCCCTCGGGACAGACTACAATGAGCAGTTCTTC. This sequence encodes CSASLGTDYNEQFF. The V gene is TRBV20-1, the J gene TRBJ2-1; 7 nucleotides agree with TRBD1. The CDR3 is made up of 14 amino acids. Germline CDR1 DFQATT, CDR2 SNEGSKA (reference sequence). V shed 5 bases and J 3 bases; nucleotides not matched to a gene: 7.

This clonotype turned up a few times. The chain joins TRBV29-1 to TRBJ2-1; possibly TRBD1 for D (5 bases). Per germline, CDR1 SQVTM and CDR2 ANQGSEA. There are 11 residues in the CDR3. The V end lost 4 bases, the J end lost 6 bases, and 7 bases lay between the germline ends. This chain's CDR3 is CSVATGNEQFF. The CDR3 DNA sequence: TGCAGCGTTGCAACAGGCAATGAGCAGTTCTTC.

In this sample, this clonotype turned up many times. The rearrangement uses TRBV12-3 or TRBV12-4 and TRBJ1-6, with D possibly being TRBD1 (6 bases). The CDR3 length is 15 residues. V was shortened by 3 bases and J by 4 bases, with 10 bases between the two germline ends. The CDR3 DNA reads TGTGCCAGCAGTTTGACAGGAGAATATAATTCACCCCTCCACTTT. Translation: CASSLTGEYNSPLHF.

Turning to this clonotype: A much larger clone differs by one base, so this may be a read error. The rearrangement links TRBV2 to TRBJ1-2, with TRBD1 matching 7 bases. The J segment lost 4 bases and the V segment lost 6 bases, leaving 2 bases of the junction unmatched. The CDR3 consists of 12 residues. From germline, CDR1 is SNHLY and CDR2 FYNNEI. Here the CDR3 reads CASRGQTYGYTF. CDR3 nucleotides: TGTGCCAGCAGGGGACAGACCTATGGCTACACCTTC.

This clonotype was counted between two and nine times. The rearrangement links TRBV10-3 to TRBJ2-1; 7 nucleotides align to TRBD1. The trim removed 8 bases at V and 7 bases at J, leaving 8 bases unmatched. The CDR3 is made up of 13 amino acids. Germline V gene sequence: CDR1 ENHRY, CDR2 SYGVKD. CDR3 sequence reads: CAIRQGPSNEQFF. CDR3 DNA sequence: TGTGCCATCCGACAGGGACCCTCGAATGAGCAGTTCTTC.

This chain uses TRBV20-1 with TRBJ1-6, with 8 bases matching TRBD1. The V gene's germline CDR1 is DFQATT and CDR2 SNEGSKA (reference sequence). The CDR3 length is 15 residues. V lost 3 bases, J lost 7 bases, and 8 bases stayed unmatched. This chain's CDR3 is CSARPTGATNSPLHF. The CDR3 coding sequence is TGCAGTGCTAGGCCGACAGGGGCAACCAATTCACCCCTCCACTTT.

This clonotype has only a few counts. The chain carries TRBV20-1 and TRBJ1-1; 7 bases align to TRBD1. CDR3 length: 14 residues. The trim removed 0 bases at V and 7 bases at J, leaving 8 bases unmatched. Germline V lookup: CDR1 DFQATT, CDR2 SNEGSKA (reference sequence). CDR3 in DNA: TGCAGTGCTAGAGATCTAACAGGGGAAAGTGAAGCTTTCTTT. Encoded protein: CSARDLTGESEAFF.

This clonotype was found a few times. The V and J genes are TRBV10-3 and TRBJ2-5; D might be TRBD1 (6 bases). The CDR3 extends over 13 amino acids. The V and J ends lost 6 bases and 2 bases respectively, with 10 bases between them. The germline V gene encodes CDR1 ENHRY and CDR2 SYGVKD. The CDR3 here is CAISRDTQETQYF. CDR3 in DNA: TGTGCCATCAGCCGGGACACTCAAGAGACCCAGTACTTC.

V gene TRBV13 combines with J gene TRBJ2-7, with 13 bases fitting TRBD2. CDR3 length equals 15 residues. Germline V gene data show CDR1 as PRHDT and CDR2 as FYEKMQ (reference sequence). Trimming at V came to 5 bases and at J to 3 bases, leaving 4 bases not matched to a gene. This CDR3 is CASSGTSGVFYEQYF. In DNA, the CDR3 is TGTGCCAGCAGCGGGACTAGCGGGGTGTTCTACGAGCAGTACTTC.

There are many counts of this clonotype. The chain combines TRBV29-1 with TRBJ2-1; unclear D gene. Trimming cost V 7 bases and J 5 bases, with 15 bases left between them. Germline loops: CDR1 SQVTM, CDR2 ANQGSEA. The CDR3 is 13 amino acids. CDR3 residues: CSAVVRRNNEQFF. CDR3 nucleotide sequence: TGCAGCGCCGTAGTACGGAGAAACAATGAGCAGTTCTTC.

This clonotype was counted ten times or more. The V gene is TRBV4-1, the J gene TRBJ1-1; the D gene is possibly TRBD1 (5 bases). The germline CDR1 and CDR2 sequences are MGHRA and YSYEKL. This CDR3 is built from 15 residues. Trimming took 1 base from V and 1 from J, leaving 10 bases between them. CDR3 amino acids: CASSQVSGGNTEAFF. In DNA form, the CDR3 reads TGCGCCAGCAGCCAAGTTTCGGGGGGGAACACTGAAGCTTTCTTT.

This clonotype was seen ten or more times. The V gene is TRBV9, the J gene TRBJ2-3; D call uncertain. CDR1 and CDR2 from the germline V gene are SGDLS and YYNGEE. CDR3 size: 17 residues. The ends were cut back, 0 bases at V and 3 bases at J, with 17 bases in the middle. The DNA of the CDR3 is TGTGCCAGCAGCGTAGACCCGGAGTCTGGACGGACAGATACGCAGTATTTT. Its translation is CASSVDPESGRTDTQYF.

With respect to this clonotype: One end of the junction is discordant with germline, which a read error may explain. The V gene is TRBV5-6, the J gene TRBJ2-7; the match to TRBD1 covers 9 bases. CDR1 and CDR2 (germline): SGHDT, YYEEEE. The CDR3 has 14 amino acids. Written as DNA, the CDR3 is TGTACCAGCAGCTTGGGACAGGGCTTCTACGAGCAGTACTTC. It codes for CTSSLGQGFYEQYF.

This clonotype was recorded many times. The chain uses TRBV12-3 or TRBV12-4 and TRBJ2-7, with D possibly matching TRBD1 (5 bases). The CDR3 contains 13 residues. V lost 5 bases and J lost 4, with 12 bases in between. The CDR3 reads CASSVGERYEQYF. CDR3 in DNA: TGTGCCAGCAGTGTAGGGGAAAGGTACGAGCAGTACTTC.

This chain joins TRBV5-1 and TRBJ2-5; D gene unclear. The germline V and J ends were trimmed by 4 bases and 2 bases, with 15 bases remaining between them. The V gene's germline CDR1 is SGHRS and CDR2 YFSETQ. The CDR3 loop spans 15 amino acids. In nucleotides, the CDR3 is TGCGCCAGCAGCAAGGACGTGGGTACGCAAGAGACCCAGTACTTC. This gives the protein CASSKDVGTQETQYF.

This clonotype was counted between two and nine times. This chain uses TRBV20-1 with TRBJ1-6; maybe TRBD1 (6 bases). Germline V gives CDR1 DFQATT, CDR2 SNEGSKA (reference sequence). The CDR3 contains 14 residues. With 3 bases removed from V and 10 bases from J, the gap between germline ends came to 16 bases. CDR3 sequence: CSASGGRVGSPLHF. In nucleotides, the CDR3 is TGCAGTGCTAGTGGGGGCAGGGTGGGGTCACCCCTCCACTTT.

This clonotype was recorded at least ten times. The chain couples TRBV7-8 to TRBJ1-2; D call uncertain. V was trimmed by 5 bases and J by 0 bases, leaving 10 bases between them. The CDR3 loop spans 14 amino acids. CDR1 is SGHVS and CDR2 is FQNEAQ in the germline V gene. CDR3 sequence (DNA): TGTGCCAGCAGCCAGGCAGTATCTAACTATGGCTACACCTTC. Translating gives CASSQAVSNYGYTF.

The chain has TRBV2 and TRBJ2-7, with D maybe TRBD1 (6 bases). Trimming cost V 7 bases and J 2 bases, with 12 bases left between them. The germline CDR1 and CDR2 sequences are SNHLY and FYNNEI. There are 13 residues in the CDR3. CDR3 in amino acids: CASIGGAAYEQYF. CDR3 coding DNA: TGTGCCAGCATTGGGGGCGCAGCCTACGAGCAGTACTTC.

This sequence joins TRBV15 and TRBJ2-3; D may be TRBD2 (5 bases). Germline lookup yields CDR1 LNHNV and CDR2 YYDKDF (reference sequence). This CDR3 has 15 residues. V was cut by 5 bases and J by 4 bases, with 16 bases left in between. CDR3 sequence reads: CATSLGGRGPDTQYF. CDR3 sequence (DNA): TGTGCCACCAGCCTTGGCGGGCGAGGCCCAGATACGCAGTATTTT. The complete variable domain, with remaining parts taken from reference TRBV15 and TRBJ2-3, reads DAMVIQNPRYQVTQFGKPVTLSCSQTLNHNVMYWYQQKSSQAPKLLFHYYDKDFNNEADTPDNFQSRRPNTSFCFLDIRSPGLGDTAMYLCATSLGGRGPDTQYFGPGTRLTVL.

This clonotype was seen at least ten times. The chain uses TRBV20-1 and TRBJ1-5; D perhaps matches TRBD1 (5 bases). The CDR3 length is 13 residues. Germline CDR1 reads DFQATT; CDR2 reads SNEGSKA (reference sequence). Trimming took off 1 base at V and 7 bases at J, with 11 bases between the two ends. The DNA for the CDR3 is TGCAGTGCTAGAGGGGGGACGGAGCAGCCCCAGCATTTT. This encodes CSARGGTEQPQHF.